One TCR beta chain is described in this entry. Its antigen is currently unknown. The study made its TCR cDNA through 5'RACE template switching. That step introduced a universal primer site along with UMIs. MiXCR was run by TCRdb on the 5' RACE reads, yielding one entry per CDR3 protein. Among 250,000 to 400,000 distinct CDR3 sequences listed, over 4% were seen once. These data are taken from a study of T cells after yellow fever vaccination. Across the whole study: It was SMART-Seq v4 Ultra Low Input that prepared the fractions with low cell numbers.

Study results and limitations: Only a minor proportion of clonotypes was detected across both CD4 and CD8 compartments.

Per germline, CDR1 SEHNR and CDR2 FQNEAQ (reference sequence). V lost 1 base, J lost 1 base, and 10 bases lay in between. The CDR3 loop spans 15 amino acids. Sequencing was performed on PBMCs, taken 5 days after the yellow fever booster vaccination. The rearrangement joins TRBV7-9 to TRBJ2-5; D is unclear. The source is a man aged 18 to 35 who received the YFV17D yellow fever vaccine. CDR3 protein: CASSLGRNSQETQYF. The DNA of the CDR3 is TGTGCCAGCAGCTTAGGTAGAAACTCCCAAGAGACCCAGTACTTC.